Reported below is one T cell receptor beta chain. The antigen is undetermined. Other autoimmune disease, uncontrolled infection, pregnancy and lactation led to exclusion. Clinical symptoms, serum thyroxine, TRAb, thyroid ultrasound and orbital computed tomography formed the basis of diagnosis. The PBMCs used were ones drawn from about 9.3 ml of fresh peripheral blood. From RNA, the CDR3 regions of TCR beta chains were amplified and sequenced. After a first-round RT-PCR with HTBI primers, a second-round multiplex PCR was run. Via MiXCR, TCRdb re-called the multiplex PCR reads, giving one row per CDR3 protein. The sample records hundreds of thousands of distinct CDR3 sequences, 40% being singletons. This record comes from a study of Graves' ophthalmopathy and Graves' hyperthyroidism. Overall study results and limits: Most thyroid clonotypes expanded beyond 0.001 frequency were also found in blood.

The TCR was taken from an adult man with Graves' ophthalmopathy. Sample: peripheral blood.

CDR3 nucleotides: TGTGCCAGCAGGTTCCGGGACAGCTCTGGAAACACCATATATTTT. The encoded protein is CASRFRDSSGNTIYF. This chain uses TRBV10-3 with TRBJ1-3, with 7 bases identical to TRBD1. V lost 10 bases, J lost 0 bases, and 9 bases stayed unmatched. The CDR3 runs 15 residues. CDR1 is ENHRY, CDR2 SYGVKD, per germline.